Below, 17 T cell receptor beta chains from the same sample are listed, as sequenced in a study of OX40 agonist ivuxolimab in advanced cancers. The assay was immunoSEQ multiplex PCR, and TCRdb's table has in-frame clones only and misses some. The sample has nearly 80,000 clones; around four fifths are singletons. The sequencing used CD4+ or CD8+ T cells sorted from blood, collected in a trial of the OX40 agonist ivuxolimab. The receptors originated from an adult with an advanced solid tumor such as melanoma, head and neck, liver or kidney cancer.

The chain is built from TRBV10-2 and TRBJ2-5; 7 positions agree with TRBD1. The better agreement between TRBJ2-7 and the DNA end casts doubt on the J call. The CDR3 consists of 14 residues. Germline V gives CDR1 WSHSY, CDR2 SAAADI. CDR3 sequence (DNA): TGCGCCAGCAGTGCGACAGGGAGCTCCTACGAGCAGTACTTC. This encodes CASSATGSSYEQYF.

The chain has TRBV18 and TRBJ2-5; possibly TRBD1 for D (6 bases). In germline, CDR1 is KGHSH, CDR2 LQKENI. This CDR3 has 13 residues. V was shortened by 5 bases and J by 5 bases, with 12 bases between the two germline ends. The CDR3 region is CASSGHQGETQYF. CDR3 DNA sequence: TGTGCCAGCTCAGGGCATCAGGGGGAGACCCAGTACTTC.

The chain employs TRBV7-9 and TRBJ2-1; D remains ambiguous. Germline-derived CDR1 and CDR2 are SEHNR and FQNEAQ (reference sequence). The CDR3 has 14 amino acids. V was trimmed by 1 base and J by 0 bases, leaving 4 bases between them. The CDR3 DNA follows: TGTGCCAGCAGCTTAGGGAGCTCCTACAATGAGCAGTTCTTC. Protein: CASSLGSSYNEQFF.

The rearrangement joins TRBV15 to TRBJ1-4; the D gene is possibly TRBD1 (5 bases). The CDR3 is 16 amino acids. V shed 0 bases and J shed 4 bases, with 12 bases lying between them. CDR1 LNHNV and CDR2 YYDKDF come from the germline V gene (reference sequence). The CDR3 sequence: CATSRDRSGYNEKLFF. As DNA, the CDR3 is TGTGCCACCAGCAGAGATCGGTCAGGGTATAATGAAAAACTGTTTTTT.

The genes are TRBV6-6 and TRBJ1-1, with D possibly being TRBD1 (5 bases). The CDR3 is 15 residues long. The V end was cut by 5 bases, the J end by 4 bases, with 17 bases between. CDR1 is MNHNY, CDR2 SVGAGI, per germline (reference sequence). The CDR3 here is CASSPPVGGSTEAFF. DNA of the CDR3: TGTGCCAGCAGTCCTCCCGTGGGGGGGAGCACTGAAGCTTTCTTT.

The chain uses TRBV6-1 and TRBJ1-1; D perhaps matches TRBD1 (5 bases). Trimming took 6 bases from V and 4 from J, leaving 15 bases between them. The CDR3 is 14 amino acids. CDR1 is MNHNS and CDR2 is SASEGT in the germline V gene. The CDR3 sequence: CASRRDGLSTEAFF. CDR3 nucleotides: TGTGCCAGCAGACGGGACGGCCTCAGCACTGAAGCTTTCTTT.

The chain links TRBV6-1 to TRBJ2-5; D ambiguous. The CDR3 has 15 amino acids. Germline assignment: CDR1 MNHNS and CDR2 SASEGT. V was cut by 10 bases and J by 0 bases, with 18 bases left in between. CDR3 sequence (DNA): TGTGCCACCCTCCGGACGGTTTCGTACCAAGAGACCCAGTACTTC. Residues: CATLRTVSYQETQYF.

This chain uses TRBV13 with TRBJ2-7; either TRBD1 or TRBD2 may fit D (5 bases each). Trimming pared 5 bases from V and 2 bases from J, leaving 13 bases between. CDR1 and CDR2 from the germline V gene are PRHDT and FYEKMQ (reference sequence). The CDR3 covers 14 residues. DNA of the CDR3: TGTGCCAGCAGCCTCGAGGGGTCACCCTACGAGCAGTACTTC. This gives the protein CASSLEGSPYEQYF.

The rearrangement links TRBV25-1 to TRBJ1-5; maybe TRBD1 (6 bases). Per germline, CDR1 MGHDK and CDR2 SYGVNS. V was pared by 3 bases and J by 7 bases, with 19 bases between. The length of the CDR3 is 16 residues. The CDR3 DNA reads as TGTGCCAGCAGTGAGTTGGGGGGGGGCCCAGGGCAGCCCCAGCATTTT. Translating gives CASSELGGGPGQPQHF. Using reference TRBV25-1 and TRBJ1-5 for the parts outside the CDR3, the full variable domain is EADIYQTPRYLVIGTGKKITLECSQTMGHDKMYWYQQDPGMELHLIHYSYGVNSTEKGDLSSESTVSRIRTEHFPLTLESARPSHTSQYLCASSELGGGPGQPQHFGDGTRLSIL.

This rearrangement joins TRBV7-9 to TRBJ2-7, with 11 bases matching TRBD2. Looked up from germline, CDR1 is SEHNR and CDR2 is FQNEAQ (reference sequence). V lost 5 bases, J lost 3 bases, and 6 bases stayed unmatched. The CDR3 totals 15 residues. CDR3 region: CASSRGTSGLYEQYF. In nucleotides, the CDR3 is TGTGCCAGCAGCCGCGGGACTAGCGGACTCTACGAGCAGTACTTC. Together with reference TRBV7-9 and TRBJ2-7, the CDR3 gives the full variable domain: DTGVSQNPRHKITKRGQNVTFRCDPISEHNRLYWYRQTLGQGPEFLTYFQNEAQLEKSRLLSDRFSAERPKGSFSTLEIQRTEQGDSAMYLCASSRGTSGLYEQYFGPGTRLTVT.

The V call is TRBV5-1, the J call TRBJ2-1; D not resolved. CDR3 length: 13 amino acids. Trimming took 5 bases from V and 6 from J, leaving 12 bases between them. The germline CDR1 and CDR2 sequences are SGHRS and YFSETQ. DNA for the CDR3: TGCGCCAGCAGTACGGCTACAGCCAATGAGCAGTTCTTC. Its protein product is CASSTATANEQFF.

A remark on this clone: Other DNA sequences within the sample encode an identical CDR3. The chain uses TRBV19 and TRBJ1-4, with a tentative D call TRBD1 (5 bases). Looked up from germline, CDR1 is LNHDA and CDR2 is SQIVND (reference sequence). With 1 base removed from V and 7 bases from J, the gap between germline ends came to 19 bases. The CDR3 contains 17 residues. The CDR3 DNA is TGTGCCAGTAGTATAGGACAGATTATAGGAATCGGTGAAAAACTGTTTTTT. Protein product: CASSIGQIIGIGEKLFF.

The chain combines TRBV7-2 with TRBJ2-3; D is perhaps TRBD2 (5 bases). Germline V gene sequence: CDR1 SGHTA, CDR2 FQGNSA. CDR3 length: 15 amino acids. V was pared by 2 bases and J by 0 bases, with 9 bases between. The CDR3 protein is CASSLSGPSTDTQYF. The CDR3 DNA follows: TGTGCCAGCAGCTTAAGCGGACCTAGCACAGATACGCAGTATTTT.

The chain recombines TRBV7-8 with TRBJ1-5; D is uncertain. The V gene lost 2 bases and the J gene lost 0 bases, with 11 bases spanning the gap. The CDR3 runs to 16 residues. Germline CDR1 reads SGHVS; CDR2 reads FQNEAQ. CDR3 in amino acids: CASSLRRLNSNQPQHF. The CDR3 region has the DNA TGTGCCAGCAGCTTAAGGCGACTTAATAGCAATCAGCCCCAGCATTTT.

The V call is TRBV18, the J call TRBJ1-5; 8 nucleotides align to TRBD1. This CDR3 contains 20 residues. The V gene end was trimmed by 3 bases and the J gene end by 0 bases; junction bases not matched to a gene: 16. Germline CDR1 KGHSH, CDR2 LQKENI. CDR3 sequence reads: CASSPSGTYRGGDSNQPQHF. CDR3 sequence (DNA): TGTGCCAGCTCACCGTCGGGTACTTACAGGGGGGGGGATAGCAATCAGCCCCAGCATTTT.

J is TRBJ2-2 and V is TRBV9; D is unclear. CDR1 and CDR2 (germline): SGDLS, YYNGEE. Trimming pared 3 bases from V and 6 bases from J, leaving 12 bases between. The length of the CDR3 is 14 residues. CDR3 loop: CASSAKIDPGELFF. The CDR3 DNA reads as TGTGCCAGCAGCGCGAAAATTGATCCCGGGGAGCTGTTTTTT.

The V call is TRBV10-3, the J call TRBJ2-7; 9 bases are a match to TRBD1. The V segment lost 4 bases and the J segment 0 bases; nucleotides outside the gene matches: 4. The CDR3 loop spans 15 amino acids. The V gene's germline CDR1 is ENHRY and CDR2 SYGVKD. The CDR3 DNA is TGTGCCATCAGTGGATCGGACAGGGGCTCCTACGAGCAGTACTTC. Translated, it gives CAISGSDRGSYEQYF.